The rows below give T cell receptor beta chains drawn from one sample of a study of OX40 agonist ivuxolimab in advanced cancers. TCRdb's table, derived via immunoSEQ multiplex PCR, lists solely in-frame clones and lacks some. The table records roughly 100,000 clones, about four fifths of them present only once. The specimen comprised CD4+ or CD8+ T cells sorted from blood, sampled in a trial of the OX40 agonist ivuxolimab. These receptors were collected from an adult with an advanced solid tumor such as melanoma, head and neck, liver or kidney cancer. Each CDR3 is given with its conserved first and last residue. A D gene is named only where the DNA matches it firmly. Expanded clones get a size class; other rows say once, few or many, or leave the size out.

v_call	d_call	clone_size	j_call	cdr3_nt	cdr3_aa
TRBV4-3	NA	NA	TRBJ1-6	TGCGCCAGCAGCCAAGGAAGTTCACCCCTCCACTTT	CASSQGSSPLHF
TRBV5-5	TRBD1	NA	TRBJ1-5	TGTGCCAGCAGCTTGGTCATGGGACAGGGGAATCAGCCCCAGCATTTT	CASSLVMGQGNQPQHF
TRBV30	NA	NA	TRBJ1-1	TGTGCCTGGAGTACCCGGGCCTCGAACACTGAAGCTTTCTTT	CAWSTRASNTEAFF
TRBV5-1	TRBD2	NA	TRBJ2-1	TGCGCCAGCAGCCAAGCGGGAGAGTACAATGAGCAGTTCTTC	CASSQAGEYNEQFF
TRBV7-2	TRBD1	NA	TRBJ2-3	TGTGCCAGCAGCTGGGGACAGGGCACAGATACGCAGTATTTT	CASSWGQGTDTQYF
TRBV7-2	TRBD2	NA	TRBJ2-2	TGTGCCAGCAGCTTAGCGGGGGAGGGCGGGGAGCTGTTTTTT	CASSLAGEGGELFF
TRBV7-7	NA	few	TRBJ2-1	TGTGCCAGCAGCCCTGGTCTGGGGGGCGATGAGCAGTTCTTC	CASSPGLGGDEQFF
TRBV5-1	NA	NA	TRBJ1-1	TGCGCCAGCAGCTTGCGTGGGAGTGAGGGGAACACTGAAGCTTTCTTT	CASSLRGSEGNTEAFF
TRBV19	NA	NA	TRBJ2-3	TGTGCCAGTAGTATAGATTCCTCGGGGCCAGATACGCAGTATTTT	CASSIDSSGPDTQYF
TRBV28	NA	NA	TRBJ1-1	TGTGCCAGCAGTTTCCTCTACACTGAAGCTTTCTTT	CASSFLYTEAFF
TRBV7-9	NA	NA	TRBJ1-6	TGTGCCAGCAGCCAAGAGGGATTTGGTGATTCACCCCTCCACTTT	CASSQEGFGDSPLHF
TRBV27	NA	NA	TRBJ2-3	TGTGCCAGCAGGGTGGGGGGCACAGATACGCAGTATTTT	CASRVGGTDTQYF
TRBV6-1	TRBD2	few	TRBJ2-5	TGTGCCAGCACCGCGACTAGCGGGGAGAAGACCCAGTACTTC	CASTATSGEKTQYF
TRBV19	TRBD1	NA	TRBJ2-1	TGTGCCAGCAGGGACAGCGCCTACAATGAGCAGTTCTTC	CASRDSAYNEQFF
TRBV15	TRBD1	NA	TRBJ2-7	TGTGCCACCAGCGTAGCTAGGGGACAGTTCTACGAGCAGTACTTC	CATSVARGQFYEQYF
TRBV7-2	TRBD2	NA	TRBJ2-5	TGTGCCAGCAGCTTAGGACTAGCGCGGGAGACCCAGTACTTC	CASSLGLARETQYF
TRBV7-2	NA	NA	TRBJ2-5	TGTGCCAGCAGCCTAAACCAGGGTTTTGGCGCTACCCAAGAGACCCAGTACTTC	CASSLNQGFGATQETQYF
TRBV18	NA	NA	TRBJ1-6	TGTGCCAGCTCACCAGGGGAGGGAAATTATTCACCCCTCCACTTT	CASSPGEGNYSPLHF
TRBV19	TRBD1	NA	TRBJ1-2	TGTGCCAGTAGGACCGGGACAGGGAACTATGGCTACACCTTC	CASRTGTGNYGYTF
TRBV18	NA	NA	TRBJ2-3	TGTGCCAGCTCACTTACAGATACGCAGTATTTT	CASSLTDTQYF
TRBV5-4	NA	NA	TRBJ1-1	TGTGCCAGCAGCTTAATAGGTAGGGGCACTGAAGCTTTCTTT	CASSLIGRGTEAFF
TRBV27	NA	NA	TRBJ1-3	TGTGCCAGCAGTTTAAATAGGGGCTCTGGAAACACCATATATTTT	CASSLNRGSGNTIYF
TRBV4-3	NA	once	TRBJ2-2	TGCGCCAGCAGCCAAGACGGGGTAGGGGCTGGTACCGGGGAGCTGTTTTTT	CASSQDGVGAGTGELFF
TRBV25-1	TRBD1	NA	TRBJ1-4	TGTGCCAGCAGTGAGACGACAGGGGCTCGGTCTGAAAAACTGTTTTTT	CASSETTGARSEKLFF
TRBV11-2	NA	NA	TRBJ2-5	TGTGCCAGCACCCCGGGGGGCCGAGGGGAGACCCAGTACTTC	CASTPGGRGETQYF
TRBV5-1	NA	NA	TRBJ2-7	TGCGCCAGCAGCTTGGAGGGAAGGGGACACTACGAGCAGTACTTC	CASSLEGRGHYEQYF
TRBV6-5	NA	NA	TRBJ1-1	TGTGCCAGCAGTTCCCCCGAGGGGAAAGCTTTCTTT	CASSSPEGKAFF
TRBV28	TRBD1	NA	TRBJ2-2	TGTGCCAGCACGCCAGGGGGAGCGACCGGGGAGCTGTTTTTT	CASTPGGATGELFF
TRBV11-2	NA	NA	TRBJ1-2	TGTGCCAGCAGCCCCGGGGGTTTATATGGCTACACCTTC	CASSPGGLYGYTF
TRBV10-3	TRBD1	NA	TRBJ1-2	TGTGCCATCAGTGACCGGGACAGGGCGGCTGGCTACACCTTC	CAISDRDRAAGYTF
TRBV5-1	NA	NA	TRBJ2-5	TGCGCCAGCAGCTTGTATGGGGGCCAAGAGACCCAGTACTTC	CASSLYGGQETQYF
TRBV5-4	TRBD2	NA	TRBJ2-2	TGTGCCAGCAGCTCTGGGCTAGCGGGAGTTTACACCGGGGAGCTGTTTTTT	CASSSGLAGVYTGELFF
TRBV6-5	NA	NA	TRBJ1-2	TGTGCCAGCAGTTACTCACGACTGAACTATGGCTACACCTTC	CASSYSRLNYGYTF
TRBV7-9	TRBD1	NA	TRBJ1-6	TGTGCCAGCAGAGAAGAGGGGACAGGGACTATGAGGAACTTT	CASREEGTGTMRNF
TRBV9	NA	few	TRBJ1-5	TGTGCCAGCAGCGTAGACGGGGGGGATCAGCCCCAGCATTTT	CASSVDGGDQPQHF